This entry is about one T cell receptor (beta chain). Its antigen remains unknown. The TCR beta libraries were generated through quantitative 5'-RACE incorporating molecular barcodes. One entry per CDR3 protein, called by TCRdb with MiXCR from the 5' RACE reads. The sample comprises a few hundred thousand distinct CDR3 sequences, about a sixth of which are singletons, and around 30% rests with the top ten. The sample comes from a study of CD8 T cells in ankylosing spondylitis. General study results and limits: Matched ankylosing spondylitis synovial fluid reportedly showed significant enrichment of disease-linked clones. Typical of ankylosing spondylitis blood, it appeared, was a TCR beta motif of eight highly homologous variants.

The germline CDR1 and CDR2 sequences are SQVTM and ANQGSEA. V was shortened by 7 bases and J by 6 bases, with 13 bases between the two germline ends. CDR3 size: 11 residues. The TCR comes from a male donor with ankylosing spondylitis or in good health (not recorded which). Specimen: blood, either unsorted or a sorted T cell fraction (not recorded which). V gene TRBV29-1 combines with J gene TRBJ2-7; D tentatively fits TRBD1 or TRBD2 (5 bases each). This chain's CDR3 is CSGRERGEQYF. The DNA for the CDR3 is TGCAGCGGCAGGGAGAGGGGCGAGCAGTACTTC.